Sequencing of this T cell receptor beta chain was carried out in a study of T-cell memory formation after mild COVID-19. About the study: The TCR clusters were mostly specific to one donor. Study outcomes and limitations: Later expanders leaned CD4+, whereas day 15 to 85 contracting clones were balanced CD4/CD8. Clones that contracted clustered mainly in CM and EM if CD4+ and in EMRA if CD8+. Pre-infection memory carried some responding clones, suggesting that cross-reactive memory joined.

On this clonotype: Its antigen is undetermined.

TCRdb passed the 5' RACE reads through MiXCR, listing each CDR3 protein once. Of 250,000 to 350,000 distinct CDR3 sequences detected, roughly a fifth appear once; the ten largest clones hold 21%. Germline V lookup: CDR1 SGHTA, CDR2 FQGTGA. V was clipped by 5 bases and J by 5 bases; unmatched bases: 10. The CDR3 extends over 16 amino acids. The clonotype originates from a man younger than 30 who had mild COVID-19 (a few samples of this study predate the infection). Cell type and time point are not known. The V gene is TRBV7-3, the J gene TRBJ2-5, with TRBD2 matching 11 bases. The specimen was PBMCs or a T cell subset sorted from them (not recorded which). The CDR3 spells CASSLGTSGGGETQYF. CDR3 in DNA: TGTGCCAGCAGCCTCGGTACTAGCGGGGGCGGGGAGACCCAGTACTTC.